These 25 T cell receptor beta chains originate from one sample sequenced in a study of OX40 agonist ivuxolimab in advanced cancers. The protocol was immunoSEQ multiplex PCR, while the TCRdb copy is restricted to in-frame clones and leaves out a portion. Of fewer than 120,000 clones in the sample, roughly nine tenths were seen once. The material was CD4+ or CD8+ T cells sorted from blood, obtained in a trial of the OX40 agonist ivuxolimab. Receptors originate from an adult with an advanced solid tumor such as melanoma, head and neck, liver or kidney cancer.

The rearrangement links TRBV29-1 to TRBJ1-2; 9 bases line up with TRBD1. J gave up 8 bases and V 4 bases, and 11 bases lay outside the gene matches. The CDR3 consists of 14 residues. Germline CDR1 is SQVTM and CDR2 is ANQGSEA. CDR3 DNA sequence: TGCAGCGTTGTCATGGTACAGGGGGCTGGCGGCTACACCTTC. Translation: CSVVMVQGAGGYTF.

This rearrangement joins TRBV9 to TRBJ2-1; 8 bases map to TRBD1. J lost 1 base, V lost 3 bases, and 3 bases had no gene match. Germline assignment: CDR1 SGDLS and CDR2 YYNGEE. The CDR3 runs to 15 residues. The CDR3 loop reads CASSEGQASYNEQFF. CDR3 bases: TGTGCCAGCAGCGAGGGACAGGCGTCCTACAATGAGCAGTTCTTC. Looking up the rest from reference TRBV9 and TRBJ2-1 gives the full variable domain: DSGVTQTPKHLITATGQRVTLRCSPRSGDLSVYWYQQSLDQGLQFLIQYYNGEERAKGNILERFSAQQFPDLHSELNLSSLELGDSALYFCASSEGQASYNEQFFGPGTRLTVL.

The chain uses TRBV19 and TRBJ2-1; perhaps TRBD2 as D (6 bases). Germline V gene lookup returns CDR1 LNHDA and CDR2 SQIVND (reference sequence). The V and J ends lost 0 bases and 8 bases respectively, with 8 bases between them. The CDR3 consists of 13 residues. In nucleotides, the CDR3 is TGTGCCAGTAGTATAGATGGGGGGTATGAGCAGTTCTTC. Amino acid sequence: CASSIDGGYEQFF.

The chain uses TRBV11-3 and TRBJ2-2; 7 bases match TRBD2. Germline lookup yields CDR1 SGHNT and CDR2 YENEEA. V shed 4 bases and J 5 bases; nucleotides not matched to a gene: 10. This CDR3 spans 16 amino acids. CDR3: CASSSHLGGNTGELFF. The CDR3 nucleotides are TGTGCCAGCAGCTCACATCTGGGGGGGAATACCGGGGAGCTGTTTTTT.

This clone was seen just once. The chain links TRBV6-4 to TRBJ1-4; the match to TRBD1 covers 10 bases. CDR1 MRHNA and CDR2 SNTAGT come from the germline V gene. The CDR3 spans 17 residues. Trimming took 2 bases from V and 3 from J; bases not matched to a gene: 6. In nucleotides, the CDR3 is TGTGCCAGCAGTGACGGGACAGGGGAAAGGTCTAATGAAAAACTGTTTTTT. Its translation is CASSDGTGERSNEKLFF.

V and J are TRBV5-4 and TRBJ2-7; D could derive from TRBD1 or TRBD2 (5 bases each). Deletions cut 4 bases from V and 7 bases from J, with 21 bases between. Germline CDR1 reads SGHNT; CDR2 reads YYREEE (reference sequence). This CDR3 is 15 amino acids long. CDR3 amino acids: CASSLGGAVRGEQYF. For the CDR3, the DNA is TGTGCCAGCAGCCTCGGTGGGGCAGTTCGGGGTGAGCAGTACTTC.

The chain carries TRBV30 and TRBJ1-6, with D tentatively TRBD1 (6 bases). The CDR3 length is 13 residues. The germline gives CDR1 GTSNPN, CDR2 SVGIG (reference sequence). V dropped 2 bases and J dropped 5 bases, with 7 bases sitting between them. As DNA, the CDR3 is TGTGCCTGGAGTCGACAGGATAATTCACCCCTCCACTTT. Its protein product is CAWSRQDNSPLHF.

The rearrangement uses TRBV5-4 and TRBJ1-2; the D gene is possibly TRBD1 (5 bases). This CDR3 contains 14 residues. Germline-derived CDR1 and CDR2 are SGHNT and YYREEE (reference sequence). The ends were cut back, 4 bases at V and 4 bases at J, with 14 bases in the middle. The DNA for the CDR3 is TGTGCCAGCAGCCGATCGGGACCCTTCTATGGCTACACCTTC. This sequence encodes CASSRSGPFYGYTF.

The rearrangement joins TRBV25-1 to TRBJ1-2, with D possibly being TRBD1 (5 bases). V gave up 5 bases and J gave up 1 base, with 11 bases separating them. Germline V gene sequence: CDR1 MGHDK, CDR2 SYGVNS. The CDR3 extends over 14 amino acids. CDR3 region: CASSQGPLNYGYTF. For the CDR3, the DNA is TGTGCCAGCAGTCAGGGTCCGCTTAACTATGGCTACACCTTC.

The chain couples TRBV9 to TRBJ1-2; perhaps TRBD1 as D (6 bases). Trimming removed 3 bases from V and 0 bases from J, with 9 bases in between. The CDR3 extends over 14 amino acids. The V gene's germline CDR1 is SGDLS and CDR2 YYNGEE. Here the CDR3 reads CASSARQANYGYTF. The CDR3 nucleotides are TGTGCCAGCAGCGCCAGACAGGCTAACTATGGCTACACCTTC.

The chain recombines TRBV5-1 with TRBJ1-1; no clear D. This CDR3 is 16 amino acids long. The V gene's germline CDR1 is SGHRS and CDR2 YFSETQ. The germline V and J ends were trimmed by 1 base and 0 bases, with 13 bases remaining between them. CDR3 in amino acids: CASSLSTGVMNTEAFF. CDR3 DNA sequence: TGCGCCAGCAGCTTGTCCACTGGGGTAATGAACACTGAAGCTTTCTTT.

The rearrangement uses TRBV4-3 and TRBJ1-1, with D tentatively TRBD1 (5 bases). Per the germline V gene, CDR1 is LGHNA and CDR2 is YSLEER. The V end was cut by 4 bases, the J end by 0 bases, with 12 bases between. This CDR3 has 15 amino acids. The CDR3 loop is CASSPGGFMNTEAFF. The CDR3 DNA sequence: TGCGCCAGCAGCCCCGGGGGGTTTATGAACACTGAAGCTTTCTTT.

CDR3 coding DNA: TGTGCCAGCAGCAAAAGGACTAGCGTAGACACAGATACGCAGTATTTT. This translates into CASSKRTSVDTDTQYF. The chain carries TRBV11-2 and TRBJ2-3, with TRBD2 matching over 9 bases. This CDR3 spans 16 amino acids. Germline CDR1 is SGHAT and CDR2 is FQNNGV. The ends lost 5 bases at V and 2 bases at J; junction bases unmatched: 8.

V is TRBV27 and J is TRBJ1-1; tentatively, D is TRBD1 (6 bases). The CDR3 is made up of 14 amino acids. Germline assignment: CDR1 MNHEY and CDR2 SMNVEV (reference sequence). Between the trimmed V and J ends, which lost 4 bases and 1 base, there was a span of 10 bases. DNA for the CDR3: TGTGCCAGCAGTTATACAGGGAGGAACACTGAAGCTTTCTTT. It encodes CASSYTGRNTEAFF.

Only one count was recorded for this clone. V gene TRBV6-6 combines with J gene TRBJ2-3; D ambiguous. Trimming stripped 0 bases from V and 3 bases from J, with 10 bases between. CDR1 is MNHNY and CDR2 is SVGAGI in the germline V gene (reference sequence). CDR3 length: 15 amino acids. CDR3 protein: CASSYSIVQTDTQYF. The CDR3 DNA sequence: TGTGCCAGCAGTTACTCGATAGTACAGACAGATACGCAGTATTTT.

V and J are TRBV28 and TRBJ1-1, with D perhaps matching TRBD1 (6 bases). CDR3 length: 16 amino acids. Trimming pared 4 bases from V and 4 bases from J, leaving 19 bases between. CDR1 and CDR2 from the germline V gene are MDHEN and SYDVKM. The chain's CDR3 is CASSSLTGEDPTEAFF. The CDR3 nucleotides read TGTGCCAGCAGTTCCTTGACAGGCGAGGACCCCACTGAAGCTTTCTTT.

The genes are TRBV11-3 and TRBJ2-7; D remains ambiguous. V lost 0 bases to trimming and J lost 6 bases, with 9 bases between them. Germline V gene lookup returns CDR1 SGHNT and CDR2 YENEEA. CDR3 length: 13 residues. The CDR3 reads CASSLDKGTEQYF. In DNA form, the CDR3 reads TGTGCCAGCAGCTTAGATAAGGGTACCGAGCAGTACTTC.

The chain employs TRBV5-6 and TRBJ1-3; D gene unclear. Germline V gene data show CDR1 as SGHDT and CDR2 as YYEEEE. The CDR3 extends over 15 amino acids. V was shortened by 4 bases and J by 3 bases, with 14 bases between the two germline ends. The CDR3 protein is CASSKGVFGGNTIYF. Here the CDR3 DNA reads TGTGCCAGCAGCAAGGGTGTATTCGGTGGAAACACCATATATTTT.

In regard to this clone: At one end, the junction sequence differs from germline, possibly due to a read error. The gene calls are TRBV28 and TRBJ2-2, with 12 positions matching TRBD2. The CDR3 spans 18 residues. In germline, CDR1 is MDHEN, CDR2 SYDVKM. CDR3 residues: CASSVWTSGKVVSGELFF. The CDR3 DNA reads TGTGCCAGCAGTGTATGGACTAGCGGGAAGGTCGTTTCCGGGGAGCTGTTTTTT.

The table lists this clone with a few counts. V usage is TRBV7-9 and J usage is TRBJ2-5, with 7 bases fitting TRBD1. V gave up 1 base and J gave up 13 bases; unmatched junction bases: 6. The germline gives CDR1 SEHNR, CDR2 FQNEAQ (reference sequence). This CDR3 has 12 amino acids. CDR3 region: CASSLEDRLGYF. The CDR3 DNA follows: TGTGCCAGCAGCTTAGAGGACAGGCTCGGGTACTTC. Complete variable domain (other parts from reference TRBV7-9 and TRBJ2-5): DTGVSQNPRHKITKRGQNVTFRCDPISEHNRLYWYRQTLGQGPEFLTYFQNEAQLEKSRLLSDRFSAERPKGSFSTLEIQRTEQGDSAMYLCASSLEDRLGYFGPGTRLLVL.

A word on this clone: At one of its ends the junction is not consistent with the germline gene, which may arise from a read error. The chain has TRBV9 and TRBJ2-1; 8 nucleotides align to TRBD2. The CDR3 loop spans 16 amino acids. Germline loops: CDR1 SGDLS, CDR2 YYNGEE. The CDR3 nucleotides read TGTGCCAGCAGCCCTTTAGCGGGAACCTCCGACAATGAGCAGTTCTTC. Its translation is CASSPLAGTSDNEQFF.

Of note for this clone: The junction departs from the called germline gene at one end, perhaps through a read error. CDR3 loop: CASSLGTAVYGYTF. DNA for the CDR3: TGTGCCAGCAGCTTAGGGACAGCCGTCTATGGCTACACCTTC. V gene TRBV5-1 combines with J gene TRBJ1-2; 7 bases are shared with TRBD1. Per germline, CDR1 SGHRS and CDR2 YFSETQ. CDR3 length equals 14 residues.

The chain has TRBV5-4 and TRBJ2-3, with D perhaps TRBD1 (5 bases). The germline gives CDR1 SGHNT, CDR2 YYREEE (reference sequence). The CDR3 totals 14 residues. With 0 bases removed from V and 1 base from J, the gap between germline ends came to 6 bases. The DNA for the CDR3 is TGTGCCAGCAGCTTGGACAGGCGCACAGATACGCAGTATTTT. Translation: CASSLDRRTDTQYF.

The CDR3 region has the DNA TGTGCCAGCACCGACCCCTCAAGAGATACGCAGTATTTT. It specifies CASTDPSRDTQYF. The V gene is TRBV27, the J gene TRBJ2-3; no clear D gene. The CDR3 has 13 residues. The germline V gene has CDR1 MNHEY and CDR2 SMNVEV (reference sequence). The V end lost 7 bases, the J end lost 5 bases, and 13 bases lay between the germline ends.

The chain links TRBV29-1 to TRBJ1-1, with a weak D call TRBD1 (5 bases). Deletions cut 1 base from V and 1 base from J, with 13 bases between. The germline V gene has CDR1 SQVTM and CDR2 ANQGSEA. This CDR3 is 15 amino acids long. The CDR3 DNA reads TGCAGCGTTGAAGGAACAGAGGGGAAGAACACTGAAGCTTTCTTT. Translated, it gives CSVEGTEGKNTEAFF.